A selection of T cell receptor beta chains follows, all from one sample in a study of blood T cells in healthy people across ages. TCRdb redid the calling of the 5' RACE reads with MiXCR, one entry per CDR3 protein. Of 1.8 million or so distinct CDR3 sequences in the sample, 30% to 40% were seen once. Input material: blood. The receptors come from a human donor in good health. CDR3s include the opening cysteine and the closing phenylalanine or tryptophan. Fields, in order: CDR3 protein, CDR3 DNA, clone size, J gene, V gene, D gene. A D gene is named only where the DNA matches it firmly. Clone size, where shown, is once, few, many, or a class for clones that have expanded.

CDR3: CATRGDGKETQYF; DNA: TGTGCCACCCGGGGGGACGGGAAAGAGACCCAGTACTTC; size: .; J: TRBJ2-5; V: TRBV24-1; D: TRBD2
CDR3: CASSLDGRQPQHF; DNA: TGTGCCAGCAGCTTAGATGGGCGTCAGCCCCAGCATTTT; size: .; J: TRBJ1-5; V: TRBV7-2; D: .
CDR3: CASSRGGSYSNQPQHF; DNA: TGTGCCAGCAGCCGAGGGGGGTCTTATAGCAATCAGCCCCAGCATTTT; size: .; J: TRBJ1-5; V: TRBV28; D: .
CDR3: CSAYPVRNEQFF; DNA: TGCAGTGCTTATCCGGTCCGCAATGAGCAGTTCTTC; size: few; J: TRBJ2-1; V: TRBV20-1; D: .
CDR3: CASSPSGGLFSSYEQYF; DNA: TGTGCCAGCAGCCCTAGCGGGGGCCTTTTTAGCTCCTACGAGCAGTACTTC; size: few; J: TRBJ2-7; V: TRBV7-2; D: TRBD2
CDR3: CASSLGRQYQPQHF; DNA: TGTGCCAGCAGTTTAGGGAGACAGTACCAGCCCCAGCATTTT; size: .; J: TRBJ1-5; V: TRBV28; D: .
CDR3: CAVEDRSSTDTQYF; DNA: TGTGCCGTGGAAGACAGATCTAGCACAGATACGCAGTATTTT; size: few; J: TRBJ2-3; V: TRBV12-3/TRBV12-4; D: .
CDR3: CSARDLGAGGQPQHF; DNA: TGCAGTGCTAGAGATTTGGGGGCCGGAGGGCAGCCCCAGCATTTT; size: .; J: TRBJ1-5; V: TRBV20-1; D: .
CDR3: CSARDGGSAKNIQYF; DNA: TGCAGTGCTAGAGATGGGGGGTCTGCCAAAAACATTCAGTACTTC; size: .; J: TRBJ2-4; V: TRBV20-1; D: .
CDR3: CASSTGLAGYAGTQYF; DNA: TGTGCCAGCAGTACGGGACTAGCGGGGTATGCAGGTACGCAGTATTTT; size: few; J: TRBJ2-3; V: TRBV28; D: TRBD2
CDR3: CASSVDGRGEETQYF; DNA: TGTGCCAGCAGCGTAGATGGGAGGGGAGAAGAGACCCAGTACTTC; size: few; J: TRBJ2-5; V: TRBV9; D: TRBD2
CDR3: CASSQGGGQGAYNEQFF; DNA: TGTGCCAGCAGCCAAGGGGGGGGACAGGGCGCATACAATGAGCAGTTCTTC; size: .; J: TRBJ2-1; V: TRBV4-2; D: TRBD1
CDR3: CASSLVQDRPWDYGYTF; DNA: TGTGCCAGCAGTTTAGTCCAGGACAGGCCCTGGGACTATGGCTACACCTTC; size: .; J: TRBJ1-2; V: TRBV28; D: TRBD1
CDR3: CSVLTGITDTQYF; DNA: TGCAGCGTCCTTACAGGGATTACAGATACGCAGTATTTT; size: many; J: TRBJ2-3; V: TRBV29-1; D: .
CDR3: CSTGRRGRATQYF; DNA: TGCAGTACCGGGCGGAGGGGAAGGGCTACGCAGTATTTT; size: .; J: TRBJ2-3; V: TRBV20-1; D: .
CDR3: CASSQDLLAGNTYEQYF; DNA: TGTGCCAGCAGCCAAGATCTCCTAGCGGGGAACACCTACGAGCAGTACTTC; size: .; J: TRBJ2-7; V: TRBV4-2; D: TRBD2
CDR3: CSASTGTGRNEQYF; DNA: TGCAGTGCTAGCACCGGGACAGGGAGGAACGAGCAGTACTTC; size: .; J: TRBJ2-7; V: TRBV20-1; D: TRBD1
CDR3: CASSSLGQRWDEQYF; DNA: TGTGCCAGCAGCTCCTTAGGACAGCGCTGGGACGAGCAGTACTTC; size: few; J: TRBJ2-7; V: TRBV7-2; D: .
CDR3: CATDGATGELFF; DNA: TGTGCCACCGATGGGGCCACCGGGGAGCTGTTTTTT; size: few; J: TRBJ2-2; V: TRBV24-1; D: .
CDR3: CASSLRTSGDEQFF; DNA: TGTGCCAGCAGCTTAAGGACTAGCGGGGATGAGCAGTTCTTC; size: .; J: TRBJ2-1; V: TRBV7-3; D: TRBD2
CDR3: CASSEQDRDYPYNEQFF; DNA: TGTGCCAGCAGTGAACAGGACAGGGATTATCCTTACAATGAGCAGTTCTTC; size: .; J: TRBJ2-1; V: TRBV25-1; D: TRBD1
CDR3: CASSFWGQGEAGELFF; DNA: TGTGCCAGCAGTTTTTGGGGACAGGGGGAGGCCGGGGAGCTGTTTTTT; size: once; J: TRBJ2-2; V: TRBV28; D: TRBD1
CDR3: CASSYSGRAGSRYF; DNA: TGTGCCAGCAGTTACTCGGGTAGGGCTGGAAGTCGGTATTTT; size: few; J: TRBJ2-3; V: TRBV6-5; D: .
CDR3: CASSVSGGSPEQFF; DNA: TGTGCCAGCAGCGTCTCAGGGGGCTCTCCTGAGCAGTTCTTC; size: .; J: TRBJ2-1; V: TRBV9; D: TRBD1
CDR3: CASSQSGSGEQYF; DNA: TGTGCCAGCAGCCAATCTGGATCTGGTGAGCAGTACTTC; size: .; J: TRBJ2-4; V: TRBV3-1; D: .
CDR3: CSAISGTPNYGYTF; DNA: TGCAGTGCTATTTCCGGGACACCGAACTATGGCTACACCTTC; size: .; J: TRBJ1-2; V: TRBV20-1; D: .
CDR3: CASSFFTGAEQFF; DNA: TGCGCCAGCAGCTTTTTTACAGGGGCCGAGCAGTTCTTC; size: .; J: TRBJ2-1; V: TRBV5-1; D: TRBD1
CDR3: CAIRGTGGANTEAFF; DNA: TGTGCCATCAGAGGGACAGGGGGCGCGAACACTGAAGCTTTCTTT; size: .; J: TRBJ1-1; V: TRBV10-3; D: TRBD1
CDR3: CASSLMERGEQFF; DNA: TGTGCCAGCAGTTTGATGGAGAGGGGTGAGCAGTTCTTC; size: .; J: TRBJ2-1; V: TRBV12-3/TRBV12-4; D: .
CDR3: CASSPNPATGEKFF; DNA: TGTGCCAGCAGCCCCAACCCCGCGACAGGTGAGAAGTTCTTC; size: .; J: TRBJ2-1; V: TRBV7-3; D: .
CDR3: CASSVRDPGQGYNEQFF; DNA: TGTGCCAGCAGCGTACGCGACCCCGGACAGGGATACAATGAGCAGTTCTTC; size: .; J: TRBJ2-1; V: TRBV9; D: TRBD1
CDR3: CASSLEGLEVEQYF; DNA: TGCGCCAGCAGCCTCGAGGGACTAGAGGTAGAGCAGTACTTC; size: .; J: TRBJ2-7; V: TRBV4-1; D: TRBD2
CDR3: CSVVHPDTQYF; DNA: TGCAGCGTTGTCCACCCAGATACGCAGTATTTT; size: .; J: TRBJ2-3; V: TRBV29-1; D: .
CDR3: CSAQDREHEQYF; DNA: TGCAGTGCTCAGGACAGGGAGCACGAGCAGTACTTC; size: many; J: TRBJ2-7; V: TRBV20-1; D: TRBD1
CDR3: CAISNRDSGEFF; DNA: TGTGCCATCAGTAACAGGGACAGTGGGGAGTTCTTC; size: .; J: TRBJ2-1; V: TRBV10-3; D: TRBD1
CDR3: CASRETGAITGELFF; DNA: TGCGCCAGCAGGGAGACAGGAGCTATCACCGGGGAGCTGTTTTTT; size: .; J: TRBJ2-2; V: TRBV5-1; D: .
CDR3: CAWTSGGAGDNEQFF; DNA: TGTGCCTGGACTAGCGGGGGGGCTGGGGACAATGAGCAGTTCTTC; size: few; J: TRBJ2-1; V: TRBV30; D: TRBD2
CDR3: CASSQVRGRGSGGYTF; DNA: TGTGCCAGCAGCCAAGTTAGGGGGAGAGGTTCGGGTGGCTACACCTTC; size: .; J: TRBJ1-2; V: TRBV12-3/TRBV12-4; D: .
CDR3: CAGSIRLTGDFYEQYF; DNA: TGTGCCGGCAGCATCCGGCTAACAGGGGACTTCTACGAGCAGTACTTC; size: .; J: TRBJ2-7; V: TRBV28; D: .
CDR3: CASRTRGVVWPQHF; DNA: TGTGCCAGCAGGACTCGGGGCGTGGTGTGGCCCCAGCATTTT; size: .; J: TRBJ1-5; V: TRBV6-2/TRBV6-3; D: .
CDR3: CASSPRTGNSDTQYF; DNA: TGTGCCAGCAGCCCCCGGACAGGGAACTCAGATACGCAGTATTTT; size: few; J: TRBJ2-3; V: TRBV9; D: TRBD1
CDR3: CASSVPLLGGPDTQYF; DNA: TGTGCCAGCAGCGTACCGCTGCTTGGGGGACCAGATACGCAGTATTTT; size: once; J: TRBJ2-3; V: TRBV9; D: .
CDR3: CSVEATGAVDETQYF; DNA: TGCAGCGTTGAAGCGACAGGGGCGGTAGATGAGACCCAGTACTTC; size: few; J: TRBJ2-5; V: TRBV29-1; D: TRBD1
CDR3: CASSRIDRVGANVLTF; DNA: TGCGCCAGCAGCCGAATTGACAGGGTTGGGGCCAACGTCCTGACTTTC; size: .; J: TRBJ2-6; V: TRBV5-1; D: TRBD1
CDR3: CASSLRTGGQINYGYTF; DNA: TGCGCCAGCAGCTTGAGGACTGGGGGGCAGATCAACTATGGCTACACCTTC; size: .; J: TRBJ1-2; V: TRBV5-1; D: .
CDR3: CASSEVMVSEAFF; DNA: TGCGCCAGCAGTGAGGTTATGGTTTCTGAAGCTTTCTTT; size: .; J: TRBJ1-1; V: TRBV10-2; D: .
CDR3: CASSISWALTDTQYF; DNA: TGTGCCAGCAGCATATCGTGGGCTCTCACAGATACGCAGTATTTT; size: .; J: TRBJ2-3; V: TRBV7-6; D: .
CDR3: CATRYGNSYEQYF; DNA: TGCGCCACCAGGTATGGAAACTCCTACGAGCAGTACTTC; size: .; J: TRBJ2-7; V: TRBV10-2; D: .
CDR3: CASSGLKNEQFF; DNA: TGTGCCAGCAGCGGTTTGAAAAATGAGCAGTTCTTC; size: once; J: TRBJ2-1; V: TRBV9; D: .
CDR3: CATSRTGTRGTDTQYF; DNA: TGTGCCACCAGCAGAACCGGGACTAGGGGCACAGATACGCAGTATTTT; size: few; J: TRBJ2-3; V: TRBV15; D: TRBD2
CDR3: CASSYVGGRTDTQYF; DNA: TGTGCCAGCAGTTACGTGGGGGGACGGACAGATACGCAGTATTTT; size: .; J: TRBJ2-3; V: TRBV6-2/TRBV6-3; D: .
CDR3: CASSPQGAFQDTQYF; DNA: TGTGCCAGCTCACCCCAGGGGGCCTTCCAAGATACGCAGTATTTT; size: .; J: TRBJ2-3; V: TRBV18; D: TRBD1
CDR3: CASSQELGGIYGYTF; DNA: TGTGCCAGCAGCCAAGAGTTGGGGGGGATCTATGGCTACACCTTC; size: .; J: TRBJ1-2; V: TRBV4-2; D: .
CDR3: CASSLPQVTYEQYF; DNA: TGTGCCAGCAGTCTACCACAGGTTACCTACGAGCAGTACTTC; size: .; J: TRBJ2-7; V: TRBV28; D: .
CDR3: CASSLVAVNEQYF; DNA: TGTGCCAGCAGCTTAGTGGCGGTCAATGAGCAGTACTTC; size: .; J: TRBJ2-7; V: TRBV7-2; D: .
CDR3: CAISESELLTYEQYF; DNA: TGTGCCATCAGTGAGTCTGAACTCCTCACCTACGAGCAGTACTTC; size: .; J: TRBJ2-7; V: TRBV10-3; D: .